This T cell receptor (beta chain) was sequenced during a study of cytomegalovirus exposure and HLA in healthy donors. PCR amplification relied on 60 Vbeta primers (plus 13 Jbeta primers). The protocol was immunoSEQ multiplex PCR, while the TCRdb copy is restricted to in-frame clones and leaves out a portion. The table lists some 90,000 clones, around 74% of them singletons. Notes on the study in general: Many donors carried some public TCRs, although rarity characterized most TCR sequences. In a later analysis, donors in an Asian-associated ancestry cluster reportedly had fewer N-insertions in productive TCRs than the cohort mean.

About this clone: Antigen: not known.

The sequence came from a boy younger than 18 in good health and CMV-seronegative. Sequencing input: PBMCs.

The CDR3 DNA follows: TGTGCCAGCAGCTTTCAATTGGGGCAGAATTCACCCCTCCACTTT. Its protein product is CASSFQLGQNSPLHF. V is TRBV7-9 and J is TRBJ1-6; weak D call: TRBD1 (5 bases). The CDR3 is 15 residues long. V lost 3 bases and J lost 7, with 13 bases in between. Germline CDR1 SEHNR, CDR2 FQNEAQ (reference sequence).